Shown below are 21 T cell receptor beta chains from a single sample sequenced in a study of CD8+CD57+ T cells in acquired aplastic anemia listed by TCRdb under 2018. The full study reports these points: In patients, decreased diversity was observed in CD8+CD57+ cells compared with total CD4+ and CD8+ cell pools.

TCRdb lists the instrument as Illumina HiSeq 2000. Genomic DNA was used as template for profiling of TCR beta VDJ combinations and CDR3 sequences. TCRdb trimmed public reads at Q25 via fastp, called clones via MiXCR and kept in-frame beta chains. Each CDR3 protein gets just one entry, which takes the most common genes and DNA from the rows behind it. Present in this sample are almost 20,000 distinct CDR3 sequences, roughly 43% of which were seen just once. More than 75% of the sample is in the top ten clones. Expansion of CD8+CD57+ cells had been shown by flow cytometry in the patients chosen for sequencing. Antigens of these TCRs are unknown. The specimen was CD8+CD57+ T cells sorted from PBMCs. The cell subset or site label here, explained by the study, means: bead-enriched CD8+CD57+ effector memory T cells from SAA patients. The source is a human donor with aplastic anemia.

This chain uses TRBV9 with TRBJ2-3, with 12 bases aligning to TRBD2. V trimming: 3 bases; J trimming: 0 bases; junction bases outside the gene matches: 5. The CDR3 contains 17 residues. Germline loops: CDR1 SGDLS, CDR2 YYNGEE. The CDR3 loop is CASSEQGTSGSTDTQYF. The CDR3 nucleotides are TGTGCCAGCAGCGAGCAAGGGACTAGCGGGAGCACAGATACGCAGTATTTT. The complete variable domain, with remaining parts taken from reference TRBV9 and TRBJ2-3, reads DSGVTQTPKHLITATGQRVTLRCSPRSGDLSVYWYQQSLDQGLQFLIQYYNGEERAKGNILERFSAQQFPDLHSELNLSSLELGDSALYFCASSEQGTSGSTDTQYFGPGTRLTVL.

This clonotype turned up a few times. The chain combines TRBV7-3 with TRBJ2-3, with D perhaps TRBD1 (6 bases). Germline-derived CDR1 and CDR2 are SGHTA and FQGTGA. V shed 2 bases and J shed 0 bases, with 15 bases lying between them. CDR3 length equals 17 residues. The CDR3 spells CASSLSRQDPSTDTQYF. The CDR3 nucleotides read TGTGCCAGCAGCTTATCTCGACAGGATCCTAGCACAGATACGCAGTATTTT.

This clonotype was recorded at least ten times. The genes are TRBV20-1 and TRBJ2-2; tentatively, D is TRBD2 (6 bases). Per the germline V gene, CDR1 is DFQATT and CDR2 is SNEGSKA (reference sequence). With 0 bases removed from V and 5 bases from J, the gap between germline ends came to 16 bases. The CDR3 contains 16 residues. CDR3 amino acids: CSARDPGEELTGELFF. The CDR3 region has the DNA TGCAGTGCTAGAGATCCGGGGGAGGAGTTAACCGGGGAGCTGTTTTTT.

CDR3 bases: TGCAGTGCTAGACGGCTAGCGGGAGAGGGTTGGAGGGAACAAGAGACCCAGTACTTC. Translated: CSARRLAGEGWREQETQYF. J is TRBJ2-5 and V is TRBV20-1, with TRBD2 identical over 10 bases. This CDR3 spans 19 amino acids. V shed 2 bases and J 2 bases; nucleotides not matched to a gene: 17. Looked up from germline, CDR1 is DFQATT and CDR2 is SNEGSKA (reference sequence).

The V and J genes are TRBV15 and TRBJ1-5, with a possible D match to TRBD1 (5 bases). Germline CDR1 is LNHNV and CDR2 is YYDKDF (reference sequence). The V end lost 0 bases, the J end lost 7 bases, and 10 bases lay between the germline ends. This CDR3 is built from 14 residues. The CDR3 DNA reads as TGTGCCACCAGCAGAGAGAGGGGACGGCAGCCCCAGCATTTT. It is translated as CATSRERGRQPQHF.

This clonotype was detected only a few times. CDR3 in amino acids: CASSESPDRAASPLHF. DNA for the CDR3: TGTGCCAGCAGTGAATCGCCGGACAGGGCGGCTTCACCCCTCCACTTT. This chain joins TRBV6-1 and TRBJ1-6, with 8 bases matching TRBD1. The length of the CDR3 is 16 residues. The V gene end was trimmed by 2 bases and the J gene end by 9 bases; junction bases not matched to a gene: 9. Per the germline V gene, CDR1 is MNHNS and CDR2 is SASEGT.

This clonotype was observed a few times. V usage is TRBV20-1 and J usage is TRBJ1-5; TRBD1 might be the D (5 bases). V lost 0 bases and J lost 9, with 15 bases in between. Germline V gene sequence: CDR1 DFQATT, CDR2 SNEGSKA (reference sequence). The CDR3 is 14 amino acids. In DNA, the CDR3 is TGCAGTGCTAGAGAGGGACGGGTCCGGGGGCCCCAGCATTTT. Translating gives CSAREGRVRGPQHF.

J is TRBJ1-6 and V is TRBV3-1; D is unresolved. The CDR3 length is 14 residues. The germline CDR1 and CDR2 sequences are LGHDT and YNNKEL (reference sequence). Trimming took 2 bases from V and 5 from J, leaving 7 bases between them. CDR3 loop: CASSQFLNNSPLHF. The CDR3 DNA is TGTGCCAGCAGCCAATTTCTAAATAATTCACCCCTCCACTTT.

The rearrangement links TRBV7-9 to TRBJ1-2; TRBD1 aligns across 7 bases. CDR1 is SEHNR, CDR2 FQNEAQ, per germline (reference sequence). The CDR3 loop spans 13 amino acids. The V gene end was trimmed by 5 bases and the J gene end by 3 bases; junction bases not matched to a gene: 3. The CDR3 DNA follows: TGTGCCAGCAGCGGTGGACAGGACTATGGCTACACCTTC. Its translation: CASSGGQDYGYTF.

This clonotype was seen repeatedly, ten times or more. DNA for the CDR3: TGCAGTGCAGCAGGACTGGACGACGAGCAGTACTTC. It yields the protein CSAAGLDDEQYF. This chain uses TRBV20-1 with TRBJ2-7; D is possibly TRBD2 (5 bases). V dropped 6 bases and J dropped 5 bases, with 14 bases sitting between them. The CDR3 consists of 12 residues. The germline CDR1 and CDR2 sequences are DFQATT and SNEGSKA (reference sequence).

A few counts support this clonotype. The J gene is TRBJ1-2, the V gene TRBV2, with TRBD1 identical over 7 bases. This CDR3 spans 15 amino acids. J lost 4 bases, V lost 8 bases, and 13 bases had no gene match. CDR1 and CDR2 (germline): SNHLY, FYNNEI. The CDR3 region has the DNA TGTGCCAGCGGCCTACGGACAGGTCGGGGCTATGGCTACACCTTC. Amino acid sequence: CASGLRTGRGYGYTF.

The rearrangement uses TRBV5-1 and TRBJ1-5; D is uncertain. Germline CDR1 is SGHRS and CDR2 is YFSETQ. This CDR3 is 14 amino acids long. Trimming left V 0 bases short and J 9 bases short, with 13 bases between. CDR3 region: CASSLADWNGPQHF. The CDR3, as DNA: TGCGCCAGCAGCTTGGCCGATTGGAATGGGCCCCAGCATTTT.

This clonotype was seen a few times. Because the CDR3's place on the DNA is in doubt, the DNA is left out and the CDR3 is given as listed by TCRdb. The chain couples TRBV6-6 to TRBJ1-5; TRBD1, as called in the table, went unchecked against the DNA. With termini counted, the CDR3 has 22 amino acids. CDR1 MNHNY and CDR2 SVGAGI come from the germline V gene (reference sequence). CDR3 region: CASSYRETNEQFFGPGSQPQHF.

In this sample, this clonotype turned up a few times. The CDR3 DNA follows: TGTGCCTGGAGTGGCGGGGGTAACGCGCAGTATTTT. Residues: CAWSGGGNAQYF. The J gene is TRBJ2-3, the V gene TRBV30; 7 bases agree with TRBD2. This CDR3 region has 12 residues. Germline V gene sequence: CDR1 GTSNPN, CDR2 SVGIG (reference sequence). J lost 10 bases, V lost 1 base, and 5 bases had no gene match.

This clonotype was recorded only once. The chain recombines TRBV12-3 or TRBV12-4 with TRBJ2-7; 15 bases fit TRBD2. The CDR3 is 19 amino acids. V shed 4 bases, J shed 0 bases, and the junction held 10 bases outside the gene matches. The CDR3 bases are TGTGCCAGCAGTTCCTTCTGGACTAGCGGGGGGGAAAGCTCCTACGAGCAGTACTTC. It specifies CASSSFWTSGGESSYEQYF.

This clonotype was observed a handful of times. The chain couples TRBV20-1 to TRBJ1-1; 8 positions agree with TRBD1. V lost 3 bases and J lost 3; bases outside the gene matches: 9. CDR1 and CDR2 (germline): DFQATT, SNEGSKA (reference sequence). CDR3 size: 15 residues. CDR3 nucleotides: TGCAGTGCTAGTGGGGGACAGGTTGCGGACACTGAAGCTTTCTTT. This translates into CSASGGQVADTEAFF.

This clonotype has only a few counts. The J gene is TRBJ1-1, the V gene TRBV20-1; the D is unclear. Per germline, CDR1 DFQATT and CDR2 SNEGSKA (reference sequence). V lost 0 bases, J lost 2 bases, and 13 bases lay in between. The CDR3 consists of 15 residues. The CDR3 is CSARDPPDRNTEAFF. DNA of the CDR3: TGCAGTGCTAGAGATCCCCCAGATCGAAACACTGAAGCTTTCTTT.

This sequence joins TRBV2 and TRBJ2-7; 7 bases align to TRBD1. The CDR3 covers 15 residues. V lost 9 bases, J lost 0 bases, and 11 bases stayed unmatched. Germline CDR1 reads SNHLY; CDR2 reads FYNNEI. This CDR3 is CASTGAVDNSYEQYF. In DNA form, the CDR3 reads TGTGCCAGTACAGGGGCGGTCGATAACTCCTACGAGCAGTACTTC.

This clonotype was observed a few times. The chain uses TRBV5-1 and TRBJ2-3; weak D call: TRBD2 (6 bases). This CDR3 is built from 16 residues. The V gene's germline CDR1 is SGHRS and CDR2 YFSETQ. V lost 1 base and J 6 bases, leaving 18 bases between the germline ends. The CDR3 DNA reads as TGCGCCAGCAGCTTGAGTAGCGGAGGACTGATCGATACGCAGTATTTT. Encoded protein: CASSLSSGGLIDTQYF.

Ten or more counts support this clonotype. V and J are TRBV15 and TRBJ2-3; 10 bases agree with TRBD2. The V gene's germline CDR1 is LNHNV and CDR2 YYDKDF (reference sequence). This CDR3 has 15 residues. Losses at the gene ends were 1 base for V and 8 bases for J; bases not matched to a gene: 6. DNA for the CDR3: TGTGCCACCAGCAGAGTAGCTAGCGGGAGTTCTACGCAGTATTTT. It specifies CATSRVASGSSTQYF.

The chain links TRBV7-9 to TRBJ1-1; no clear D gene. Germline CDR1 SEHNR, CDR2 FQNEAQ (reference sequence). The CDR3 contains 14 residues. V lost 3 bases to trimming and J lost 3 bases, with 11 bases between them. CDR3 sequence reads: CASSLSGMDTEAFF. The DNA for the CDR3 is TGTGCCAGCAGCTTGTCGGGGATGGACACTGAAGCTTTCTTT.